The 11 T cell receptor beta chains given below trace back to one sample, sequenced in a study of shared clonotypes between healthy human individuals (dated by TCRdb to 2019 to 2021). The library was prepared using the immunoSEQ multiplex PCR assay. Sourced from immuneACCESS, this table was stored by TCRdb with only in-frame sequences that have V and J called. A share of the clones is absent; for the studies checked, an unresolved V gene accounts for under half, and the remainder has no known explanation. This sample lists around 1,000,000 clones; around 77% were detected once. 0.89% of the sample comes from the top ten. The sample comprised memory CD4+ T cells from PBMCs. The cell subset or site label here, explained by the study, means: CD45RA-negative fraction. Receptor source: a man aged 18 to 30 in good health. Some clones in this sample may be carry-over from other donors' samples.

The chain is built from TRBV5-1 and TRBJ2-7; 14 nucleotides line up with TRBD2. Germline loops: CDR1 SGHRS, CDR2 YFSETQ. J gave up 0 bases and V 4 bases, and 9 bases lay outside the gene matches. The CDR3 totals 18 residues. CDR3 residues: CASSPWTSGRPSSYEQYF. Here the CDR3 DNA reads TGCGCCAGCAGCCCGTGGACTAGCGGGAGGCCGAGCTCCTACGAGCAGTACTTC.

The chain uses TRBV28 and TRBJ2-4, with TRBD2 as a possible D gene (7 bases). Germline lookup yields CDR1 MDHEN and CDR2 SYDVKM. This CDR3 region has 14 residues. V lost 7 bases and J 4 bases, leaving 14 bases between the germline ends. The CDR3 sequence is CASNQRDKKNIQYF. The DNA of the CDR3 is TGTGCCAGCAATCAGCGGGACAAAAAAAACATTCAGTACTTC. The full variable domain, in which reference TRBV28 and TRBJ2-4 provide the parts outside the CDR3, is DVKVTQSSRYLVKRTGEKVFLECVQDMDHENMFWYRQDPGLGLRLIYFSYDVKMKEKGDIPEGYSVSREKKERFSLILESASTNQTSMYLCASNQRDKKNIQYFGAGTRLSVL.

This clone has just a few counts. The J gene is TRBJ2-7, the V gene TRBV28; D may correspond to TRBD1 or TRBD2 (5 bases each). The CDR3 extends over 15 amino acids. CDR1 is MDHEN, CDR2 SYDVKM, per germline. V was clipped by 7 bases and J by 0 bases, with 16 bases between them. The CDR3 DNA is TGTGCCAGCAACCCGCCTGAGGGGTTCTCCTACGAGCAGTACTTC. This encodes CASNPPEGFSYEQYF.

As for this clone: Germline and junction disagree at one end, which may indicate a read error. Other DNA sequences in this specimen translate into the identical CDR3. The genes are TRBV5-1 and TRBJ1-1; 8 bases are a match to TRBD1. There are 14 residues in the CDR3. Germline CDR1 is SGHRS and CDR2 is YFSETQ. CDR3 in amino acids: CASSLGQADTEAFF. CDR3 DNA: TGCGCCAGCAGCCTGGGACAGGCGGACACCGAAGCTTTCTTT.

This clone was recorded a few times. The CDR3 coding sequence is TGTGCCAGCAGTTACTCTAGCGGGAGTGGTAATGAGCAGTTCTTC. Translated: CASSYSSGSGNEQFF. The chain employs TRBV6-5 and TRBJ2-1, with 9 bases fitting TRBD2. CDR1 is MNHEY and CDR2 is SVGAGI in the germline V gene. The V and J ends lost 0 bases and 7 bases, in that order; junction bases with no gene match: 4. The CDR3 is 15 residues long.

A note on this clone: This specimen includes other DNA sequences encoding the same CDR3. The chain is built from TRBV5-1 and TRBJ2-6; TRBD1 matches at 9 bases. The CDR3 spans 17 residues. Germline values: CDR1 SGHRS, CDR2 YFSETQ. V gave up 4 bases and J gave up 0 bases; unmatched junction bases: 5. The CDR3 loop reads CASSLTGGSSGANVLTF. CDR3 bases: TGCGCCAGCAGCCTGACAGGGGGTTCCTCTGGGGCCAACGTCCTGACTTTC. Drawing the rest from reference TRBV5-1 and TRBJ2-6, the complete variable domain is KAGVTQTPRYLIKTRGQQVTLSCSPISGHRSVSWYQQTPGQGLQFLFEYFSETQRNKGNFPGRFSGRQFSNSRSEMNVSTLELGDSALYLCASSLTGGSSGANVLTFGAGSRLTVL.

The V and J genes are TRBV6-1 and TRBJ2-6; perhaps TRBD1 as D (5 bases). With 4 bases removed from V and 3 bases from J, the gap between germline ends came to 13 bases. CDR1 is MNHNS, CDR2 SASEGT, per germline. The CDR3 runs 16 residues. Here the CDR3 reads CASSVAGWSGANVLTF. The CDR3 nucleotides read TGTGCCAGCAGTGTAGCAGGGTGGAGTGGGGCCAACGTCCTGACTTTC.

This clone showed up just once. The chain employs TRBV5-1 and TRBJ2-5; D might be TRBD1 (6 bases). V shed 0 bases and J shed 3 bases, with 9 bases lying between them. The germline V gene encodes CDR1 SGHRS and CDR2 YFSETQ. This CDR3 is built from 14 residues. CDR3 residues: CASSLDRAEETQYF. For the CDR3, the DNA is TGCGCCAGCAGCTTGGACAGGGCTGAAGAGACCCAGTACTTC.

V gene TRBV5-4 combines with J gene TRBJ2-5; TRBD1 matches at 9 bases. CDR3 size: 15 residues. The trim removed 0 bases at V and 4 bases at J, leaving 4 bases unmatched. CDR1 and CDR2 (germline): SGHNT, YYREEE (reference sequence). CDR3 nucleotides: TGTGCCAGCAGCTTGGTCGGGACAGGGACAGAGACCCAGTACTTC. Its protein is CASSLVGTGTETQYF. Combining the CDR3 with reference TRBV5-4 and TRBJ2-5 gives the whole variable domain ETGVTQSPTHLIKTRGQQVTLRCSSQSGHNTVSWYQQALGQGPQFIFQYYREEENGRGNFPPRFSGLQFPNYSSELNVNALELDDSALYLCASSLVGTGTETQYFGPGTRLLVL.

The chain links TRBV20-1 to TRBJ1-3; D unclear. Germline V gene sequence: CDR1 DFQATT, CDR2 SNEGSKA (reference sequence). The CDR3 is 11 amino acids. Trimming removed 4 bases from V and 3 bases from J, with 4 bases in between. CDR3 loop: CSATFGNTIYF. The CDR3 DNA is TGCAGTGCTACCTTTGGAAACACCATATATTTT.

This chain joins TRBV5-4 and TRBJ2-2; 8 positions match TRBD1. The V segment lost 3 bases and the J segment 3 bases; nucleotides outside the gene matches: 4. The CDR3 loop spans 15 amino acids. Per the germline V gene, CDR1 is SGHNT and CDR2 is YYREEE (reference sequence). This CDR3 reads CASSSGQDHTGELFF. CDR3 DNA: TGTGCCAGCAGCTCGGGACAGGACCACACCGGGGAGCTGTTTTTT. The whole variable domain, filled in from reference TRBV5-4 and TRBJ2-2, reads ETGVTQSPTHLIKTRGQQVTLRCSSQSGHNTVSWYQQALGQGPQFIFQYYREEENGRGNFPPRFSGLQFPNYSSELNVNALELDDSALYLCASSSGQDHTGELFFGEGSRLTVL.